This T cell receptor beta chain was sequenced in a study of cytomegalovirus exposure and HLA in healthy donors. With 60 Vbeta and 13 Jbeta primers, the PCR was carried out. Clones were sequenced by immunoSEQ multiplex PCR, and TCRdb holds only the in-frame ones, with some missing. The sample lists tens of thousands of clones; around 64% were seen once. CDR3 length: 10 residues. Trimming took 4 bases from V and 7 from J, leaving 5 bases between them. The germline V gene encodes CDR1 SQVTM and CDR2 ANQGSEA. Sequenced material: PBMCs. The gene calls are TRBV29-1 and TRBJ2-1; a weak D match, TRBD1 (5 bases). This receptor was obtained from a man under 40 in good health and CMV-seronegative. DNA for the CDR3: TGCAGCGTTGCAGGGAATGAGCAGTTCTTC. It encodes CSVAGNEQFF.